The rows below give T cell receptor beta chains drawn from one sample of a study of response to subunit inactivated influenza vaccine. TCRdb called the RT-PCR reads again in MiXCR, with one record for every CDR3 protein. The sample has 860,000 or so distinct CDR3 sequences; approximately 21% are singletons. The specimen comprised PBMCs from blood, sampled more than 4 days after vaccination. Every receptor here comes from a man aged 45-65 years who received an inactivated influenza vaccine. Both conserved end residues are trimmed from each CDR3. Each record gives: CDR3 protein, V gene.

ASSDLPGLAVDTQY	TRBV10-1
ASMDRATQY	TRBV5-1
ASSYMGQPREKLF	TRBV6-2/TRBV6-3
ASSLDSRGGQETQY	TRBV5-1
GSSLINPAEQY	TRBV12-3/TRBV12-4
ASSFASEQY	TRBV5-6
ASSQTGGRTDTQY	TRBV6-1
ASSLAGTAVPYEQY	TRBV5-1
ATSDGGQGGGYT	TRBV24-1
ASTPQQGNTDTQY	TRBV6-1
ASSPLGGEGQPQH	TRBV7-2